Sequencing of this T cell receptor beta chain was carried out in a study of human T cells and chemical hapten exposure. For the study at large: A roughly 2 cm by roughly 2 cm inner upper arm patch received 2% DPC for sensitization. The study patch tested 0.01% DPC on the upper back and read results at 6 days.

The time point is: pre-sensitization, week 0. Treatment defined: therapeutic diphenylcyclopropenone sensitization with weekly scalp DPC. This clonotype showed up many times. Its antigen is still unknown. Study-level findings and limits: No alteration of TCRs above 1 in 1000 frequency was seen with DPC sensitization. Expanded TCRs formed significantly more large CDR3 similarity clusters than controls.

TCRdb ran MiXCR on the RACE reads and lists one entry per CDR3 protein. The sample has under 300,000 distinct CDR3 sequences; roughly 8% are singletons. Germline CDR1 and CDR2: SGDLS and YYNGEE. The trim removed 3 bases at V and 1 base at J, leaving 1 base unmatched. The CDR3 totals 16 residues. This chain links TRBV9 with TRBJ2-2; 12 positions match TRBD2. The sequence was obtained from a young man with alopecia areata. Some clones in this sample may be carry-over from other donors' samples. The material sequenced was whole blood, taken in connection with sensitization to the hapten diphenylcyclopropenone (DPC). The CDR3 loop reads CASSAGLAGNTGELFF. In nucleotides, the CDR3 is TGTGCCAGCAGCGCGGGACTAGCGGGGAACACCGGGGAGCTGTTTTTT.